Each of the 23 T cell receptor beta chains below was sequenced from the same sample in a study of shared clonotypes between healthy human individuals. TCRdb's copy holds only in-frame clones and misses some; the assay was immunoSEQ multiplex PCR. The table includes some 1 million clones, approximately 70% detected once. Sequences were obtained from memory CD4+ T cells sorted from blood. Regarding subset: CD45RA-negative fraction. Every receptor here comes from a young man in good health.

Remarks on this clone: Other DNA sequences in the same sample also yield this CDR3. This sequence joins TRBV5-1 and TRBJ2-5; 10 positions agree with TRBD1. Germline values: CDR1 SGHRS, CDR2 YFSETQ. Unmatched junction bases numbered 5, after V lost 4 bases and J lost 2 bases. This CDR3 has 15 residues. The CDR3 DNA is TGCGCCAGCAGCAAAGGACAGGGGGGGCAAGAGACCCAGTACTTC. Protein sequence: CASSKGQGGQETQYF. Supplemented by reference TRBV5-1 and TRBJ2-5, the full variable domain reads KAGVTQTPRYLIKTRGQQVTLSCSPISGHRSVSWYQQTPGQGLQFLFEYFSETQRNKGNFPGRFSGRQFSNSRSEMNVSTLELGDSALYLCASSKGQGGQETQYFGPGTRLLVL.

A word on this clone: The sample holds other DNA sequences that translate to the same CDR3. The rearrangement uses TRBV30 and TRBJ1-5; D is ambiguous. The germline CDR1 and CDR2 sequences are GTSNPN and SVGIG (reference sequence). The V and J ends lost 0 bases and 0 bases respectively, with 9 bases between them. This CDR3 is built from 15 residues. Here the CDR3 reads CAWSVGAASNQPQHF. CDR3 nucleotides: TGTGCCTGGAGTGTCGGAGCTGCTAGCAATCAGCCCCAGCATTTT. Based on the CDR3 plus reference TRBV30 and TRBJ1-5, the full variable domain is SQTIHQWPATLVQPVGSPLSLECTVEGTSNPNLYWYRQAAGRGLQLLFYSVGIGQISSEVPQNLSASRPQDRQFILSSKKLLLSDSGFYLCAWSVGAASNQPQHFGDGTRLSIL.

The V gene is TRBV27, the J gene TRBJ2-3; the match to TRBD1 covers 9 bases. Germline CDR1 reads MNHEY; CDR2 reads SMNVEV (reference sequence). V was clipped by 5 bases and J by 6 bases; unmatched bases: 6. The CDR3 runs to 14 residues. CDR3 protein: CASSPGQGTDTQYF. CDR3 nucleotides: TGTGCCAGCAGTCCCGGACAGGGGACCGATACGCAGTATTTT.

This clone was counted between two and nine times. V usage is TRBV9 and J usage is TRBJ2-1; 12 bases are shared with TRBD1. V shed 2 bases and J 2 bases; nucleotides not matched to a gene: 14. CDR1 is SGDLS and CDR2 is YYNGEE in the germline V gene. The CDR3 consists of 20 residues. The CDR3 spells CASSVSMPGQGAAAYNEQFF. For the CDR3, the DNA is TGTGCCAGCAGCGTGTCCATGCCGGGACAGGGGGCCGCAGCCTACAATGAGCAGTTCTTC. Complete variable domain (other parts from reference TRBV9 and TRBJ2-1): DSGVTQTPKHLITATGQRVTLRCSPRSGDLSVYWYQQSLDQGLQFLIQYYNGEERAKGNILERFSAQQFPDLHSELNLSSLELGDSALYFCASSVSMPGQGAAAYNEQFFGPGTRLTVL.

In nucleotides, the CDR3 is TGTGCCAGCAGCTTGGAGACAGGGGGCCTCTACAATGAGCAGTTCTTC. Translation gives CASSLETGGLYNEQFF. The chain carries TRBV5-8 and TRBJ2-1; 10 nucleotides match TRBD1. This CDR3 is 16 amino acids long. Germline V gene sequence: CDR1 SGHTS, CDR2 YDEGEE. The ends lost 0 bases at V and 3 bases at J; junction bases unmatched: 3.

The chain joins TRBV5-1 to TRBJ2-1; D is perhaps TRBD2 (6 bases). The CDR3 is made up of 15 amino acids. Per germline, CDR1 SGHRS and CDR2 YFSETQ. Trimming cost V 0 bases and J 4 bases, with 11 bases left between them. The CDR3 region has the DNA TGCGCCAGCAGCTTGGGAGTAGCGGATTACAATGAGCAGTTCTTC. This sequence encodes CASSLGVADYNEQFF.

The chain has TRBV18 and TRBJ1-4, with D possibly being TRBD1 (5 bases). The CDR3 is made up of 15 amino acids. In germline, CDR1 is KGHSH, CDR2 LQKENI. Trimming cost V 3 bases and J 8 bases, with 16 bases left between them. The CDR3 sequence is CASSPDGTRAEKLFF. The CDR3 bases are TGTGCCAGCTCACCGGACGGGACTCGTGCGGAAAAACTGTTTTTT.

The chain joins TRBV19 to TRBJ1-1; the D is unclear. The CDR3 covers 14 residues. With 3 bases removed from V and 4 bases from J, the gap between germline ends came to 12 bases. CDR1 LNHDA and CDR2 SQIVND come from the germline V gene (reference sequence). CDR3 DNA sequence: TGTGCCAGTAGTATCCATGGCCAGTCCACTGAAGCTTTCTTT. Translating gives CASSIHGQSTEAFF.

The chain recombines TRBV2 with TRBJ2-7; 7 bases align to TRBD1. CDR3 size: 14 residues. The V gene end was trimmed by 4 bases and the J gene end by 6 bases; junction bases not matched to a gene: 9. Germline CDR1 SNHLY, CDR2 FYNNEI. CDR3 residues: CASSALQGLVEQYF. In nucleotides, the CDR3 is TGTGCCAGCAGTGCGTTACAGGGGCTGGTCGAGCAGTACTTC.

In regard to this clone: The sample carries other DNA sequences with the same CDR3. The chain is built from TRBV29-1 and TRBJ1-1, with D tentatively TRBD1 (5 bases). The germline V and J ends were trimmed by 5 bases and 1 base, with 8 bases remaining between them. CDR1 and CDR2 (germline): SQVTM, ANQGSEA. The CDR3 consists of 12 residues. CDR3 sequence: CSVSTGNTEAFF. CDR3 nucleotides: TGCAGCGTTTCTACAGGGAACACTGAAGCTTTCTTT.

This clone was detected many times. The genes are TRBV4-1 and TRBJ2-1; TRBD2 agrees at 10 bases. CDR3 length: 15 residues. CDR1 is MGHRA and CDR2 is YSYEKL in the germline V gene. V lost 1 base and J lost 5; bases outside the gene matches: 2. CDR3 loop: CASSQGLAGHNEQFF. CDR3 DNA sequence: TGCGCCAGCAGCCAAGGACTAGCGGGCCACAATGAGCAGTTCTTC.

This clone was counted a single time. This chain links TRBV5-1 with TRBJ2-1, with TRBD2 matching 7 bases. The CDR3 consists of 15 residues. The germline V gene encodes CDR1 SGHRS and CDR2 YFSETQ. V lost 0 bases and J lost 7; bases outside the gene matches: 7. The CDR3 reads CASSLESGTTNEQFF. In DNA form, the CDR3 reads TGCGCCAGCAGCTTGGAAAGCGGGACCACGAATGAGCAGTTCTTC.

V gene TRBV27 combines with J gene TRBJ2-2; 7 bases line up with TRBD1. Germline-derived CDR1 and CDR2 are MNHEY and SMNVEV (reference sequence). The CDR3 has 15 residues. Trimming took 6 bases from V and 1 from J; bases not matched to a gene: 5. CDR3 DNA: TGTGCCAGCAGGTCCGGGACAGTGAACACCGGGGAGCTGTTTTTT. Translating gives CASRSGTVNTGELFF.

The CDR3 bases are TGTGCCAGCAGCCAAGATGGAATTCAGGCTTTTAACACTGAAGCTTTCTTT. Protein product: CASSQDGIQAFNTEAFF. The chain employs TRBV14 and TRBJ1-1; no clear D gene. This CDR3 region has 17 residues. V dropped 0 bases and J dropped 2 bases, with 16 bases sitting between them. The germline gives CDR1 SGHDN, CDR2 FVKESK.

J is TRBJ1-5 and V is TRBV7-8; unclear D gene. Trimming removed 5 bases from V and 0 bases from J, with 11 bases in between. Germline V CDR1 and CDR2: SGHVS, FQNEAQ. This CDR3 spans 15 amino acids. The CDR3 loop reads CASSGSGNSNQPQHF. The CDR3 nucleotides are TGTGCCAGCAGCGGTTCAGGTAATAGCAATCAGCCCCAGCATTTT.

The chain carries TRBV27 and TRBJ2-3; 7 bases align to TRBD2. The CDR3 runs to 17 residues. The germline CDR1 and CDR2 sequences are MNHEY and SMNVEV (reference sequence). Losses at the gene ends were 6 bases for V and 6 bases for J; bases not matched to a gene: 18. Here the CDR3 DNA reads TGTGCCAGCAGGTCCCTGGGGGGAGGACTAGTTGGGGATACGCAGTATTTT. Residues: CASRSLGGGLVGDTQYF.

The chain links TRBV27 to TRBJ2-5, with D perhaps given as TRBD1 or TRBD2 (5 bases each). The length of the CDR3 is 14 residues. V was shortened by 4 bases and J by 2 bases, with 11 bases between the two germline ends. CDR1 and CDR2 from the germline V gene are MNHEY and SMNVEV (reference sequence). The CDR3 loop reads CASSSGPIQETQYF. CDR3 DNA: TGTGCCAGCAGTTCGGGACCGATACAAGAGACCCAGTACTTC.

A note on this clone: An end of the junction does not agree with germline; a read error may underlie this. The chain couples TRBV7-6 to TRBJ2-1; 14 positions agree with TRBD2. The CDR3 runs 14 residues. Germline lookup yields CDR1 SGHVS and CDR2 FNYEAQ. CDR3 sequence: CASSHDGLAGGAIF. In nucleotides, the CDR3 is TGTGCCAGCAGCCACGACGGACTAGCGGGGGGCGCCATCTTC. Combining the CDR3 with reference TRBV7-6 and TRBJ2-1 gives the whole variable domain GAGVSQSPRYKVTKRGQDVALRCDPISGHVSLYWYRQALGQGPEFLTYFNYEAQQDKSGLPNDRFSAERPEGSISTLTIQRTEQRDSAMYRCASSHDGLAGGAIFGPGTRLTVL.

The chain is built from TRBV5-4 and TRBJ1-1; tentative D call: TRBD1 (5 bases). This CDR3 has 14 amino acids. V lost 1 base and J 5 bases, leaving 12 bases between the germline ends. Germline V gene data show CDR1 as SGHNT and CDR2 as YYREEE (reference sequence). The CDR3 region is CASSLIQGRTEAFF. The CDR3, as DNA: TGTGCCAGCAGCTTGATTCAGGGTAGAACTGAAGCTTTCTTT.

The chain couples TRBV6-5 to TRBJ2-5, with TRBD2 as a possible D gene (5 bases). V was cut by 6 bases and J by 4 bases, with 18 bases left in between. The CDR3 has 15 amino acids. Germline V gives CDR1 MNHEY, CDR2 SVGAGI. The CDR3 here is CASSRAALGPETQYF. The CDR3 DNA sequence: TGTGCCAGCAGCCGAGCGGCCCTCGGGCCAGAGACCCAGTACTTC.

The genes are TRBV28 and TRBJ2-2, with D possibly matching TRBD2 (6 bases). The germline V gene encodes CDR1 MDHEN and CDR2 SYDVKM. V lost 5 bases to trimming and J lost 6 bases, with 13 bases between them. This CDR3 has 14 amino acids. CDR3 bases: TGTGCCAGCAGTCGGGACTCCAGGGCCGGGGAGCTGTTTTTT. It is translated as CASSRDSRAGELFF.

The genes are TRBV6-5 and TRBJ2-6; D gene uncertain. V gave up 6 bases and J gave up 0 bases, with 9 bases separating them. This CDR3 region has 15 residues. Germline V gene data show CDR1 as MNHEY and CDR2 as SVGAGI. The CDR3 coding sequence is TGTGCCAGCAGAGATGATTACTCTGGGGCCAACGTCCTGACTTTC. It yields the protein CASRDDYSGANVLTF.

This chain connects TRBV6-1 to TRBJ2-7; D ambiguous. This CDR3 comprises 13 residues. V lost 7 bases and J lost 2, with 12 bases in between. Germline CDR1 reads MNHNS; CDR2 reads SASEGT. The CDR3 region is CASKWASTYEQYF. As DNA, the CDR3 is TGTGCCAGCAAGTGGGCCTCGACCTACGAGCAGTACTTC.